Only a few counts were recorded for the clone carrying this TCR beta chain. The PCR contained 60 Vbeta and 13 Jbeta primers. The assay was immunoSEQ multiplex PCR, and TCRdb's table has in-frame clones only and misses some. The sample lists more than 95,000 clones; roughly three quarters were seen once. This CDR3 comprises 16 residues. CDR1 is MDHEN and CDR2 is SYDVKM in the germline V gene. Trimming cost V 6 bases and J 3 bases; bases outside gene matches: 8. This specimen belongs to a study of cytomegalovirus exposure and HLA in healthy donors. Study-wide context: Within an early data release were tens of millions of unique TCRs drawn from HLA-typed donors. Of a few hundred genotyped donors, 81% grouped in the Caucasian-associated ancestry cluster.

The rearrangement joins TRBV28 to TRBJ1-5, with 10 nucleotides matching TRBD1. The sequenced material came from PBMCs. The sequence was obtained from a man younger than 40 in good health and CMV-seronegative. This CDR3 reads CASSSWTGGNNQPQHF. The CDR3 DNA follows: TGTGCCAGCAGCAGTTGGACAGGGGGGAACAATCAGCCCCAGCATTTT. Full variable domain (missing parts from reference TRBV28 and TRBJ1-5): DVKVTQSSRYLVKRTGEKVFLECVQDMDHENMFWYRQDPGLGLRLIYFSYDVKMKEKGDIPEGYSVSREKKERFSLILESASTNQTSMYLCASSSWTGGNNQPQHFGDGTRLSIL.